Listed below are T cell receptor beta chains from one sample, sequenced in a study of vaccination effects on CD4 cells after COVID-19. The table came from immunoSEQ multiplex PCR; TCRdb's copy has only in-frame clones and leaves some out. The data show about 50,000 clones, about 70% seen once. Their antigen targets remain unknown. The source was CD4+ T cells from PBMCs cultured without peptide, collected after COVID-19 vaccination. These TCRs come from a human donor who had a prior SARS-CoV-2 infection. Each CDR3 is given with its conserved first and last residue. The D gene is left open where the match is weak. Clone size, where shown, is once, few, many, or a class for clones that have expanded.

cdr3_aa	cdr3_nt	j_call	v_call	clone_size	cdr3_length	d_call
CASSLGRDPSTDTQYF	TGTGCCAGCAGCTTGGGGCGCGACCCTAGCACAGATACGCAGTATTTT	TRBJ2-3	TRBV11-3	NA	16	NA
CASSFSDPAMQETQYF	TGTGCCAGCAGTTTTAGTGATCCTGCGATGCAAGAGACCCAGTACTTC	TRBJ2-5	TRBV27	NA	16	NA
CASSLRLAGGETQYF	TGTGCCAGCAGCCTGAGACTAGCGGGAGGGGAGACCCAGTACTTC	TRBJ2-5	TRBV5-6	NA	15	TRBD2
CASSLGRNYGYTF	TGTGCCAGCAGTCTGGGACGTAACTATGGCTACACCTTC	TRBJ1-2	TRBV7-2	once	13	NA
CASSLWTSGSSDTDTQYF	TGTGCCAGCAGCTTATGGACTAGCGGGTCCTCCGACACAGATACGCAGTATTTT	TRBJ2-3	TRBV11-3	NA	18	TRBD2
CASSEGRGSGNTIYF	TGTGCCAGCAGTGAAGGGAGGGGCTCTGGAAACACCATATATTTT	TRBJ1-3	TRBV6-1	NA	15	NA
CASTSSGGTSYNEQFF	TGTGCCAGCACCTCCAGTGGGGGGACCTCCTACAATGAGCAGTTCTTC	TRBJ2-1	TRBV5-4	NA	16	NA
CATTGSGNQPQHF	TGTGCCACGACAGGCTCGGGCAATCAGCCCCAGCATTTT	TRBJ1-5	TRBV19	NA	13	NA
CASSTPGGRNTIYF	TGTGCCAGCAGCACGCCGGGAGGCCGAAACACCATATATTTT	TRBJ1-3	TRBV13	NA	14	NA
CASSLGVAGGGNEQFF	TGTGCCAGCAGCTTGGGGGTAGCGGGAGGGGGGAATGAGCAGTTCTTC	TRBJ2-1	TRBV5-6	NA	16	TRBD2
CASSQDPRYSPLHF	TGTGCCAGCAGCCAAGATCCGCGATATTCACCCCTCCACTTT	TRBJ1-6	TRBV3-1/TRBV3-2	NA	14	NA
CASSQYVSTNEKLFF	TGTGCCAGCTCCCAGTACGTGTCGACTAATGAAAAACTGTTTTTT	TRBJ1-4	TRBV18	NA	15	NA
CASSSLLNIAGVGETQYF	TGTGCCAGCAGCTCCTTATTAAACATAGCGGGAGTCGGTGAGACCCAGTACTTC	TRBJ2-5	TRBV11-3	NA	18	TRBD2
CASSFQSGDTQYF	TGTGCCAGCAGCTTCCAGTCTGGAGATACGCAGTATTTT	TRBJ2-3	TRBV7-9	NA	13	NA
CAWSPTRLTGLYSPLHF	TGTGCCTGGAGTCCCACCCGACTGACAGGGTTGTACTCACCCCTCCACTTT	TRBJ1-6	TRBV30	NA	17	TRBD1
CASSSSSGGPTIYF	TGTGCCAGCAGCTCCTCCTCCGGGGGGCCCACCATATATTTT	TRBJ1-3	TRBV11-2	NA	14	NA
CASRGTGSTDTQYF	TGTGCCAGCAGGGGGACAGGGAGCACAGATACGCAGTATTTT	TRBJ2-3	TRBV2	NA	14	TRBD1
CATSDPRGRGTGELFF	TGTGCCACCAGTGATCCCCGAGGTAGGGGCACCGGGGAGCTGTTTTTT	TRBJ2-2	TRBV24-1	NA	16	NA
CASSLVLAGDIQYF	TGCGCCAGCAGCTTGGTCCTAGCGGGAGACATTCAGTACTTC	TRBJ2-4	TRBV5-1	NA	14	TRBD2
CASSLDPRTGSDTIYF	TGTGCCAGCAGCTTGGATCCCCGAACAGGGTCGGACACCATATATTTT	TRBJ1-3	TRBV5-4	once	16	NA
CARSLVQGSVGVPPLHF	TGTGCCAGAAGCTTGGTGCAGGGTTCGGTCGGTGTACCACCCCTCCACTTT	TRBJ1-6	TRBV5-3	NA	17	NA
CASTKTPATTDTQYF	TGTGCCAGCACCAAGACTCCCGCTACCACAGATACGCAGTATTTT	TRBJ2-3	TRBV9	NA	15	NA